This T cell receptor beta chain was recovered during a study of blood T cell repertoires in COVID-19. Overall study: The study drew acute and convalescent COVID-19 samples from the United States, Italy and Spain. From T cells, B-cell-depleted T cells, or PBMCs came the material, which was cDNA or gDNA.

The assay was immunoSEQ multiplex PCR, and TCRdb's table has in-frame clones only and misses some. The data show around 90,000 clones, roughly 80% seen once. Germline assignment: CDR1 KGHSH and CDR2 LQKENI. The CDR3 totals 12 residues. Trimming left V 5 bases short and J 7 bases short, with 11 bases between. The chain is built from TRBV18 and TRBJ1-1; TRBD1 might be the D (6 bases). The sample comprised peripheral blood. This sequence was found in a human donor in a cohort sampled during active COVID-19. The CDR3 DNA is TGTGCCAGCTCATACAGGGTAGGTGAAGCTTTCTTT. It is translated as CASSYRVGEAFF. Drawing the rest from reference TRBV18 and TRBJ1-1, the complete variable domain is NAGVMQNPRHLVRRRGQEARLRCSPMKGHSHVYWYRQLPEEGLKFMVYLQKENIIDESGMPKERFSAEFPKEGPSILRIQQVVRGDSAAYFCASSYRVGEAFFGQGTRLTVV.